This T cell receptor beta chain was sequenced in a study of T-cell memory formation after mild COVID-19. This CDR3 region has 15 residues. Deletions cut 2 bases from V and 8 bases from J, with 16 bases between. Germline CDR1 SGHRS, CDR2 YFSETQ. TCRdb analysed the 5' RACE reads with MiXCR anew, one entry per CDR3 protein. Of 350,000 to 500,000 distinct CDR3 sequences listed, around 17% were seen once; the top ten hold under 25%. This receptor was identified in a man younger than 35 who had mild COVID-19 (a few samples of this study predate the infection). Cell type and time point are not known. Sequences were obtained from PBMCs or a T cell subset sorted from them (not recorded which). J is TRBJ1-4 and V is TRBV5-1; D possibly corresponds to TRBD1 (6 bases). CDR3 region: CASSFLPGEREKLFF. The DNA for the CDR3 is TGCGCCAGCAGCTTTTTGCCAGGGGAACGAGAAAAACTGTTTTTT.